This T cell receptor (beta chain) was observed in a study of shared clonotypes between healthy human individuals. Whole-study results and caveats: Tissues were not sampled, only blood, and their repertoires likely differ. Generation of non-shared clonotypes was less probable than generation of clonotypes shared by all four donors.

The assay was immunoSEQ multiplex PCR, and TCRdb's table has in-frame clones only and misses some. The sample shows over 2 million clones, around 95% of them seen only once. This clone was counted a single time. Its antigen is as yet unknown. J lost 1 base, V lost 5 bases, and 5 bases had no gene match. The CDR3 contains 16 residues. The germline V gene has CDR1 SGHVS and CDR2 FQNEAQ. The sequenced sample was naive CD4+ T cells sorted from blood. As to subset: CD45RA+ positively selected. This clonotype was sampled from a man between 18 and 35 years old in good health. V and J are TRBV7-8 and TRBJ2-3; 11 bases match TRBD2. CDR3 in amino acids: CASSPRLAGRTDTQYF. The CDR3 region has the DNA TGTGCCAGCAGCCCGCGACTAGCGGGACGCACAGATACGCAGTATTTT.